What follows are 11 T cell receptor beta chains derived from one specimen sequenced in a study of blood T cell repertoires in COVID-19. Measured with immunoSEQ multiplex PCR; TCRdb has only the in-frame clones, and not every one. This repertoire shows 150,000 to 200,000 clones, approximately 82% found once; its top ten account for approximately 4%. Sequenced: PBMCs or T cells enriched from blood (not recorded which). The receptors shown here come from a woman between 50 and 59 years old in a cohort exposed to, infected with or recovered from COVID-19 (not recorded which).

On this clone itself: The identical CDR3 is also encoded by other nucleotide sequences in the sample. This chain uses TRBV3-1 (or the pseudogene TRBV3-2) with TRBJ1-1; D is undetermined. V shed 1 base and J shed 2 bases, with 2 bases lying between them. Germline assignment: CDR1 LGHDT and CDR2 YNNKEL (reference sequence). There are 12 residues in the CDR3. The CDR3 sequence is CASSQANTEAFF. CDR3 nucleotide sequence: TGTGCCAGCAGCCAAGCAAACACTGAAGCTTTCTTT.

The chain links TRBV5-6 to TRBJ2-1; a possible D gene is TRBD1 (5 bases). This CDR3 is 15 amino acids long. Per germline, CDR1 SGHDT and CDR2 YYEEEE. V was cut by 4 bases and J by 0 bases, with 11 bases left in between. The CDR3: CASSPDKSSYNEQFF. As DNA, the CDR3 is TGTGCCAGCAGCCCGGACAAGAGCTCCTACAATGAGCAGTTCTTC. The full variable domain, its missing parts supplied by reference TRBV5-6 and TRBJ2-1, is DAGVTQSPTHLIKTRGQQVTLRCSPKSGHDTVSWYQQALGQGPQFIFQYYEEEERQRGNFPDRFSGHQFPNYSSELNVNALLLGDSALYLCASSPDKSSYNEQFFGPGTRLTVL.

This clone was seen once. CDR3 in amino acids: CASSLAPPTNRETQYF. The DNA of the CDR3 is TGTGCCAGCAGCTTAGCGCCCCCAACGAACCGGGAGACCCAGTACTTC. The rearrangement joins TRBV7-2 to TRBJ2-5; D uncertain. V lost 0 bases and J lost 5, with 16 bases in between. The CDR3 has 16 residues. Germline CDR1 reads SGHTA; CDR2 reads FQGNSA.

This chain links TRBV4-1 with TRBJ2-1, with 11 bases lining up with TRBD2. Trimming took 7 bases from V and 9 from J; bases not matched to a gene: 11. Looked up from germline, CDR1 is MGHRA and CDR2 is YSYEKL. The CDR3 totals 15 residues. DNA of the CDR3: TGCGCCAGCAAAGTCTTAGCGGGAGGGCCTAGTGAGCAGTTCTTC. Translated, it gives CASKVLAGGPSEQFF.

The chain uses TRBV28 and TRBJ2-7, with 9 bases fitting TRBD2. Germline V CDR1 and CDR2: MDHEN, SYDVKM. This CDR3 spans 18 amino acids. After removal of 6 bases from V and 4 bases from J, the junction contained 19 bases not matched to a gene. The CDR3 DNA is TGTGCCAGCAGACAGGGATTGCTAGCGGGGTACCGTCCATACGAGCAGTACTTC. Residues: CASRQGLLAGYRPYEQYF.

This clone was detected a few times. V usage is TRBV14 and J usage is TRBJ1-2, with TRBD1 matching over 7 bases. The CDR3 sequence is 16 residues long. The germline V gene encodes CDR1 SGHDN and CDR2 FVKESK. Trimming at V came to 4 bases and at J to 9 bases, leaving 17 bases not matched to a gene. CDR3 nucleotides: TGTGCCAGCAGCCTCTCCACAAACCGGGACAGATGGCGCTACACCTTC. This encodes CASSLSTNRDRWRYTF.

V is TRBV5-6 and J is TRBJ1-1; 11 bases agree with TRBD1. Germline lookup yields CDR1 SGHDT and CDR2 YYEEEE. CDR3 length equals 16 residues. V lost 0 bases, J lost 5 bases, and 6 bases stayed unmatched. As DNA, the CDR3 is TGTGCCAGCAGCTTGGGGACAGGGGGCCGATATACTGAAGCTTTCTTT. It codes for CASSLGTGGRYTEAFF.

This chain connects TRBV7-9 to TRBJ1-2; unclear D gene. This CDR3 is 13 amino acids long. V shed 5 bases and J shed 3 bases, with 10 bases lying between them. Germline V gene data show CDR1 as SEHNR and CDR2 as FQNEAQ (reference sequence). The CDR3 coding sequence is TGTGCCAGCAGCCCCGGGAGCTACTATGGCTACACCTTC. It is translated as CASSPGSYYGYTF.

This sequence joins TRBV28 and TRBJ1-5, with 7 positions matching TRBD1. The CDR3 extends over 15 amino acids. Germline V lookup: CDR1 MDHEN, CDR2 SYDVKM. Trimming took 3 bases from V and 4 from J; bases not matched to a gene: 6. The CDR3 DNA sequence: TGTGCCAGCAGTTTTAAGGCAGGGGGAAATCAGCCCCAGCATTTT. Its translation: CASSFKAGGNQPQHF.

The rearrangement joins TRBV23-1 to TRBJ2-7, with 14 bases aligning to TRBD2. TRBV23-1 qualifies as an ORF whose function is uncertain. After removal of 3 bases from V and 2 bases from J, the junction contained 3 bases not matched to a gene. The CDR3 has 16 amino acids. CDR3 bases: TGCGCCAGCAGTCAGACTAGCGGGAGGGTTCCCTACGAGCAGTACTTC. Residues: CASSQTSGRVPYEQYF.

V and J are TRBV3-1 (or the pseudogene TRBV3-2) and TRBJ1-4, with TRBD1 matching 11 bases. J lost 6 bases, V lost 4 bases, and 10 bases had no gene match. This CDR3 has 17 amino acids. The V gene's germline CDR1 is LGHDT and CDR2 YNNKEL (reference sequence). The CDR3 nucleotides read TGTGCCAGCAGCCCCGGGACAGGGGGATTTCGGCATGAAAAACTGTTTTTT. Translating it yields CASSPGTGGFRHEKLFF.